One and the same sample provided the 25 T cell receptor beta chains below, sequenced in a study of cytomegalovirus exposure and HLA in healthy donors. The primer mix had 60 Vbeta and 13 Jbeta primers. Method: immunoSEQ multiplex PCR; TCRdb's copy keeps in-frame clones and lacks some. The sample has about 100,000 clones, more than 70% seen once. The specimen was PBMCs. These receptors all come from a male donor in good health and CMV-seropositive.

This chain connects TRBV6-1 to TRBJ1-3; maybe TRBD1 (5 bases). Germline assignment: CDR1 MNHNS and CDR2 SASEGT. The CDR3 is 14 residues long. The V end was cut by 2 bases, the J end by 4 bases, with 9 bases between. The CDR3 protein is CASSEPGSGNTIYF. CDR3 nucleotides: TGTGCCAGCAGTGAACCAGGGTCAGGAAACACCATATATTTT.

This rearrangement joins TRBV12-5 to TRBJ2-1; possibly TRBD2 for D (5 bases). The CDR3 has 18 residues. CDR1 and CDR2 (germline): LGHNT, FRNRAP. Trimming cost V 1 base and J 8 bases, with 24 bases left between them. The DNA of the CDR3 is TGTGCTAGTGGTTTGGGCCTACGGACTCCAGCTGCCACACATGAGCAGTTCTTC. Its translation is CASGLGLRTPAATHEQFF.

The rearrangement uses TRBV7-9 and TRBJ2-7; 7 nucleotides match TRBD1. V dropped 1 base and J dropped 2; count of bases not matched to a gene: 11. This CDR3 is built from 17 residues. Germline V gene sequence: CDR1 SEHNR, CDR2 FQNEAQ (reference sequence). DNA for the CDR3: TGTGCCAGCAGCTTAGGTAGCCACGGGACAGAGACCTACGAGCAGTACTTC. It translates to CASSLGSHGTETYEQYF.

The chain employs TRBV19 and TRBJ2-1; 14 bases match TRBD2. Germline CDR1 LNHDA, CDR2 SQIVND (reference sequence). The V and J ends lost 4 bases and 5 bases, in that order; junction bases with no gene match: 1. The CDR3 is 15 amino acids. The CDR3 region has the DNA TGTGCCAGTAGTACGGGACTAGCGGGGGACAATGAGCAGTTCTTC. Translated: CASSTGLAGDNEQFF.

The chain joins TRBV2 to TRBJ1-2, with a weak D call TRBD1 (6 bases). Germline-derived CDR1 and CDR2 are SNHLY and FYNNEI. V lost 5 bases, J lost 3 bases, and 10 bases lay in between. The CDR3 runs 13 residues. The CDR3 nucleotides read TGTGCCAGCAGTTCAGACAGGTACTATGGCTACACCTTC. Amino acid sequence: CASSSDRYYGYTF. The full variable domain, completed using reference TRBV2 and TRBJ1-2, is EPEVTQTPSHQVTQMGQEVILRCVPISNHLYFYWYRQILGQKVEFLVSFYNNEISEKSEIFDDQFSVERPDGSNFTLKIRSTKLEDSAMYFCASSSDRYYGYTFGSGTRLTVV.

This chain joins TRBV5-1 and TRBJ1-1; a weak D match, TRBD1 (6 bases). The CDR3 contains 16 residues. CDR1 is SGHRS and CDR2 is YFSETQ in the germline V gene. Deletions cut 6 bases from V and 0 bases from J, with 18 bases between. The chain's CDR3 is CASIPSTGQLNTEAFF. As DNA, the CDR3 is TGCGCCAGCATACCTTCAACGGGACAATTGAACACTGAAGCTTTCTTT.

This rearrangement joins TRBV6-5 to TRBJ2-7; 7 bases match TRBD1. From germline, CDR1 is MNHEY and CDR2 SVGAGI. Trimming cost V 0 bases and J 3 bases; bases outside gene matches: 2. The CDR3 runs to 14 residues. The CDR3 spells CASSYSRGLYEQYF. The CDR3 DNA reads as TGTGCCAGCAGTTACTCGAGGGGGCTCTACGAGCAGTACTTC.

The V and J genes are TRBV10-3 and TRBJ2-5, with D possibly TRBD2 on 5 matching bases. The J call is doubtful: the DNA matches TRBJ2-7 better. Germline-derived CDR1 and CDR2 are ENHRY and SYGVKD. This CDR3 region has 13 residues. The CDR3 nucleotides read TGTGCCATCAGTGGCAGCGGTTCCTACGAGCAGTACTTC. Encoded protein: CAISGSGSYEQYF.

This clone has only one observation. The CDR3 bases are TGTGCCAGCAGCCCCGGGACACACGAGCAGTACTTC. Translating it yields CASSPGTHEQYF. The chain employs TRBV7-2 and TRBJ2-7; D is perhaps TRBD1 (6 bases). This CDR3 is built from 12 residues. CDR1 is SGHTA, CDR2 FQGNSA, per germline. Trimming left V 5 bases short and J 5 bases short, with 10 bases between. The variable domain in full, with the rest retrieved from reference TRBV7-2 and TRBJ2-7, is GAGVSQSPSNKVTEKGKDVELRCDPISGHTALYWYRQSLGQGLEFLIYFQGNSAPDKSGLPSDRFSAERTGGSVSTLTIQRTQQEDSAVYLCASSPGTHEQYFGPGTRLTVT.

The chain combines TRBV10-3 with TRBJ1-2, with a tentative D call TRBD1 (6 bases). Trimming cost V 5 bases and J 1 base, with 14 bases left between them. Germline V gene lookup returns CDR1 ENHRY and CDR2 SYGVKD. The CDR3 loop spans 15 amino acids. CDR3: CAISKQGGDNYGYTF. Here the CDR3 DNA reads TGTGCCATCAGTAAACAGGGTGGGGATAACTATGGCTACACCTTC.

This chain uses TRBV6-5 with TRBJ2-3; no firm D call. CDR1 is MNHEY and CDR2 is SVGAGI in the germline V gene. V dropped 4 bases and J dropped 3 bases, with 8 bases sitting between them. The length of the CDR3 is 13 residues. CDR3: CASSSLRTDTQYF. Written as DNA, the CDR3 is TGTGCCAGCAGTTCCCTCCGTACAGATACGCAGTATTTT.

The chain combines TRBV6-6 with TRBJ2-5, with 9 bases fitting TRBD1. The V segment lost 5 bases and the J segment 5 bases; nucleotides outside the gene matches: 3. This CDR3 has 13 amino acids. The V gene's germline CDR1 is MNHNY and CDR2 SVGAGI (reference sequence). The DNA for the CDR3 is TGTGCCAGCAGTACAGGGGGCTTGGAGACCCAGTACTTC. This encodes CASSTGGLETQYF.

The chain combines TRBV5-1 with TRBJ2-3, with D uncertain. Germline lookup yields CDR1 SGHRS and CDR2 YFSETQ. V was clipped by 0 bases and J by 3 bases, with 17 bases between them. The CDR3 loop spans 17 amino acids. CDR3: CASSLAGRRPGTDTQYF. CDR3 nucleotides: TGCGCCAGCAGCTTGGCCGGCCGCCGTCCGGGTACAGATACGCAGTATTTT.

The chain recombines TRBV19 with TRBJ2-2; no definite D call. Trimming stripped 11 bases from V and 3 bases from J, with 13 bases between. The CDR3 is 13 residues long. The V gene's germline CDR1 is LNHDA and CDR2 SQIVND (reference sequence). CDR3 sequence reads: CASRWSHTGELFF. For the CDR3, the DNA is TGTGCCTCACGGTGGAGCCACACCGGGGAGCTGTTTTTT.

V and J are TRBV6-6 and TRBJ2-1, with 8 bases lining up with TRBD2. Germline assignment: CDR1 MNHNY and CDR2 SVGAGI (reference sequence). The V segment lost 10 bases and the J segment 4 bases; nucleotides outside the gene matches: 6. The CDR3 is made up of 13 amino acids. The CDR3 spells CATGGAGYNEQFF. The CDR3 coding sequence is TGTGCCACCGGGGGGGCGGGGTACAATGAGCAGTTCTTC.

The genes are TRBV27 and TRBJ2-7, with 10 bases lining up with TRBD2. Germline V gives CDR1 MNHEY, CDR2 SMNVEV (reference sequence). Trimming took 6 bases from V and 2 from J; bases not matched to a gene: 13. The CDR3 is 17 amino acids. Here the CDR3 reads CASSRLLAGGRTYEQYF. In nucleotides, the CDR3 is TGTGCCAGCAGCCGCCTTTTAGCGGGAGGCAGGACCTACGAGCAGTACTTC.

The CDR3 coding sequence is TGTGCCAGCAGGCAACAGGGGAGTGCGCAGCCCCAGCATTTT. It codes for CASRQQGSAQPQHF. The rearrangement links TRBV27 to TRBJ1-5, with 7 positions matching TRBD1. The trim removed 6 bases at V and 7 bases at J, leaving 9 bases unmatched. The CDR3 contains 14 residues. The germline V gene has CDR1 MNHEY and CDR2 SMNVEV (reference sequence).

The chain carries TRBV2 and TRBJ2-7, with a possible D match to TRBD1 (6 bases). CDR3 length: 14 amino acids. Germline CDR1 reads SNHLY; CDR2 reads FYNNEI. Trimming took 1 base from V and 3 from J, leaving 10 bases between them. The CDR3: CASSEGGQFYEQYF. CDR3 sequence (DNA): TGTGCCAGCAGTGAAGGAGGACAGTTCTACGAGCAGTACTTC.

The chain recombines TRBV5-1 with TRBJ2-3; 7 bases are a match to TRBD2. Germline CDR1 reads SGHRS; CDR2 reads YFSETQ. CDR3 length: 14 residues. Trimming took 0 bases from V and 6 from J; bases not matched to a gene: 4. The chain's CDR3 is CASSLERESDTQYF. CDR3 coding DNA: TGCGCCAGCAGCTTGGAGCGGGAATCCGATACGCAGTATTTT.

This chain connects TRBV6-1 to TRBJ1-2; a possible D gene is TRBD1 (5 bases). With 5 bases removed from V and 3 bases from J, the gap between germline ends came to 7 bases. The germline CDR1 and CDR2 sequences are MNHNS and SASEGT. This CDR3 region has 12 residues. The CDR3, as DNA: TGTGCCAGCAGTACGACAGACTATGGCTACACCTTC. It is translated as CASSTTDYGYTF.

Here the CDR3 reads CASSPRPSGNYNEQFF. In nucleotides, the CDR3 is TGCGCCAGCAGCCCTCGCCCCAGCGGGAACTACAATGAGCAGTTCTTC. This chain joins TRBV5-1 and TRBJ2-1; TRBD2 agrees at 7 bases. V trimming: 4 bases; J trimming: 3 bases; junction bases outside the gene matches: 10. The CDR3 spans 16 residues. Germline V gives CDR1 SGHRS, CDR2 YFSETQ.

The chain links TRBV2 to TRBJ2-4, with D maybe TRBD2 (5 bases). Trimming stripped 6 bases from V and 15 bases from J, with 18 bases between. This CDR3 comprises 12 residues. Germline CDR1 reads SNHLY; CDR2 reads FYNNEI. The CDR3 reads CASRAGNKKPYF. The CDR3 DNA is TGTGCCAGCAGGGCCGGGAACAAAAAGCCGTACTTC.

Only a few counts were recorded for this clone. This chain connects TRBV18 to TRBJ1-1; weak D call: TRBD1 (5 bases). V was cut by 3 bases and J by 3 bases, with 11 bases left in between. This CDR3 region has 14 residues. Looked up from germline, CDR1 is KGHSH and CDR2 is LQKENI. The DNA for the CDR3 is TGTGCCAGCTCACCGACAGATACCTACACTGAAGCTTTCTTT. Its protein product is CASSPTDTYTEAFF.

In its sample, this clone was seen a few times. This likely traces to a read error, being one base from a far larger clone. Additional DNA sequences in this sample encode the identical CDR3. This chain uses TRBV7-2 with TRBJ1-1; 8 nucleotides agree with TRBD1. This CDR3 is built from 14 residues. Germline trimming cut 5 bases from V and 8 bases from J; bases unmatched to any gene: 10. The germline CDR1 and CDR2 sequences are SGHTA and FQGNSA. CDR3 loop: CASSQRTGRGEAFF. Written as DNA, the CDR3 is TGTGCCAGCAGCCAACGGACAGGGAGAGGGGAAGCTTTCTTT.

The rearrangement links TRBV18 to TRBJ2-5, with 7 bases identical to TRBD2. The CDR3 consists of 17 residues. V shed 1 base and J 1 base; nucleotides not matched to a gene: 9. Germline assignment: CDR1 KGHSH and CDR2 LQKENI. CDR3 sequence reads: CASSPQGREPFQETQYF. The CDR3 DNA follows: TGTGCCAGCTCACCACAAGGGCGGGAGCCATTCCAAGAGACCCAGTACTTC.